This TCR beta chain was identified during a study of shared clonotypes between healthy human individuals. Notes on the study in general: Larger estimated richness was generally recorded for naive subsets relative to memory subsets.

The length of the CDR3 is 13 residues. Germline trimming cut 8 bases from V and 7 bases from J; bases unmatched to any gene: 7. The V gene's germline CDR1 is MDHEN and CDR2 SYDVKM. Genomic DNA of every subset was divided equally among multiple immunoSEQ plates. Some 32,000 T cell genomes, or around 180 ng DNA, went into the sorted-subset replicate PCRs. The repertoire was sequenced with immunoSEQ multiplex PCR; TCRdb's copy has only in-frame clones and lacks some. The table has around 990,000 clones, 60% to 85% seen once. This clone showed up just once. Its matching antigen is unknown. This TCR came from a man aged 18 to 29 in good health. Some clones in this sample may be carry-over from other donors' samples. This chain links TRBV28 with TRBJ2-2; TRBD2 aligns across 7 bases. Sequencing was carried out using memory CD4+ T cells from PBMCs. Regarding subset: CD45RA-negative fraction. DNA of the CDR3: TGTGCCAGCGGCTTGGGAGGGTTCGGGGAGCTGTTTTTT. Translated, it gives CASGLGGFGELFF.